A single sample gave rise to the 30 T cell receptor beta chains below, sequenced in a study of T cells after yellow fever vaccination. Each CDR3 protein is one row after TCRdb ran MiXCR on the 5' RACE reads. The sample includes approximately 510,000 distinct CDR3 sequences, just over 20% of them seen just once. The source was PBMCs, collected more than 20 days after the first yellow fever vaccination. The receptors were sampled from a man between 18 and 29 years old who received the YFV17D yellow fever vaccine.

The V and J genes are TRBV20-1 and TRBJ2-7; D is undetermined. The CDR3 is 13 amino acids. V was clipped by 0 bases and J by 2 bases, with 8 bases between them. From germline, CDR1 is DFQATT and CDR2 SNEGSKA (reference sequence). Here the CDR3 reads CSARDRSTYEQYF. The CDR3 DNA sequence: TGCAGTGCTAGAGATCGCTCTACCTACGAGCAGTACTTC.

This clonotype has at least ten counts. V is TRBV7-9 and J is TRBJ2-5; tentative D call: TRBD1 (6 bases). V lost 5 bases and J lost 5, with 12 bases in between. Germline CDR1 and CDR2: SEHNR and FQNEAQ (reference sequence). CDR3 size: 13 residues. The CDR3 loop is CASSPGVRETQYF. The CDR3 DNA is TGTGCCAGCAGCCCAGGGGTCCGGGAGACCCAGTACTTC.

This sequence joins TRBV5-1 and TRBJ2-7; 7 nucleotides line up with TRBD1. J lost 0 bases, V lost 4 bases, and 7 bases had no gene match. CDR1 and CDR2 from the germline V gene are SGHRS and YFSETQ. This CDR3 has 15 residues. The CDR3 coding sequence is TGCGCCAGCAGCCACGGGACAGCGAGCTCCTACGAGCAGTACTTC. This translates into CASSHGTASSYEQYF.

The chain links TRBV15 to TRBJ1-4, with D possibly matching TRBD1 (5 bases). The V gene lost 1 base and the J gene lost 0 bases, with 9 bases spanning the gap. The germline gives CDR1 LNHNV, CDR2 YYDKDF (reference sequence). CDR3 length: 16 amino acids. CDR3 nucleotide sequence: TGTGCCACCAGCAGAGGGGGGACGGCAACTAATGAAAAACTGTTTTTT. Amino acid sequence: CATSRGGTATNEKLFF.

The sample holds one count of this clonotype. The chain joins TRBV12-3 or TRBV12-4 to TRBJ2-4, with a tentative D call TRBD2 (6 bases). CDR3 length: 11 amino acids. V shed 7 bases and J shed 6 bases, with 7 bases lying between them. The CDR3 coding sequence is TGTGCCAGCAAGGAGGGAAACATTCAGTACTTC. It codes for CASKEGNIQYF.

This clonotype was seen a handful of times. This chain uses TRBV10-2 with TRBJ2-1; perhaps TRBD2 as D (5 bases). This CDR3 has 14 residues. CDR1 WSHSY and CDR2 SAAADI come from the germline V gene. V was clipped by 4 bases and J by 8 bases, with 15 bases between them. The CDR3 protein is CASSVAGVMDEQFF. In nucleotides, the CDR3 is TGCGCCAGCAGTGTAGCCGGGGTAATGGATGAGCAGTTCTTC.

This chain uses TRBV9 with TRBJ2-1; 8 positions match TRBD2. This CDR3 has 16 amino acids. The ends lost 0 bases at V and 2 bases at J; junction bases unmatched: 4. Germline lookup yields CDR1 SGDLS and CDR2 YYNGEE. CDR3 coding DNA: TGTGCCAGCAGCGTAGTCGGGGGGGGGCCCTACAATGAGCAGTTCTTC. It codes for CASSVVGGGPYNEQFF.

The rearrangement uses TRBV5-5 and TRBJ2-7, with a tentative D call TRBD1 (5 bases). CDR1 and CDR2 from the germline V gene are SGHKS and YYEKEE (reference sequence). Trimming pared 4 bases from V and 2 bases from J, leaving 7 bases between. The CDR3 has 12 amino acids. In DNA form, the CDR3 reads TGTGCCAGCAGCCTGACAGCCTACGAGCAGTACTTC. Translating it yields CASSLTAYEQYF.

V usage is TRBV27 and J usage is TRBJ2-3; TRBD1 is a possible D gene (5 bases). V lost 6 bases and J lost 8, with 18 bases in between. Germline CDR1 is MNHEY and CDR2 is SMNVEV (reference sequence). The length of the CDR3 is 14 residues. The CDR3: CASSTRQLAATQYF. The CDR3 DNA reads as TGTGCCAGCAGCACCCGACAGTTAGCCGCTACGCAGTATTTT.

The chain carries TRBV18 and TRBJ2-7, with 8 bases identical to TRBD1. The ends lost 3 bases at V and 5 bases at J; junction bases unmatched: 3. This CDR3 spans 13 amino acids. CDR1 and CDR2 from the germline V gene are KGHSH and LQKENI. CDR3 in DNA: TGTGCCAGCTCACCGGGACAGGATAACGAGCAGTACTTC. As protein: CASSPGQDNEQYF.

The chain joins TRBV28 to TRBJ2-5; D may be TRBD2 (5 bases). Deletions cut 4 bases from V and 5 bases from J, with 11 bases between. Looked up from germline, CDR1 is MDHEN and CDR2 is SYDVKM. The CDR3 runs to 13 residues. As DNA, the CDR3 is TGTGCCAGCAGTTCGCCCCCGGGGGAGACCCAGTACTTC. It translates to CASSSPPGETQYF.

This clonotype was picked up a small number of times. The genes are TRBV29-1 and TRBJ2-2; D assignment may be TRBD1 or TRBD2 (5 bases each). This CDR3 contains 15 residues. V was cut by 4 bases and J by 0 bases, with 12 bases left in between. The germline V gene has CDR1 SQVTM and CDR2 ANQGSEA. CDR3 nucleotide sequence: TGCAGCGTTGGTCTCGGGACCGCGAACACCGGGGAGCTGTTTTTT. Its protein is CSVGLGTANTGELFF.

This clonotype has a handful of counts. The chain couples TRBV7-2 to TRBJ1-1, with D perhaps TRBD1 (6 bases). The ends were cut back, 5 bases at V and 4 bases at J, with 14 bases in the middle. This CDR3 spans 14 amino acids. The germline CDR1 and CDR2 sequences are SGHTA and FQGNSA. CDR3 nucleotides: TGTGCCAGCAGCGCCCGGGGGGCGAGCACTGAAGCTTTCTTT. It translates to CASSARGASTEAFF.

The chain has TRBV4-2 and TRBJ2-3; 9 nucleotides align to TRBD2. V dropped 1 base and J dropped 6; count of bases not matched to a gene: 11. The CDR3 covers 17 residues. The germline V gene encodes CDR1 LGHNA and CDR2 YNFKEQ. The CDR3: CASSQGRRGAGGDTQYF. The CDR3 DNA is TGTGCCAGCAGCCAAGGTCGCCGGGGTGCGGGGGGGGATACGCAGTATTTT.

The rearrangement joins TRBV10-1 to TRBJ2-5; D is undetermined. The CDR3 runs to 14 residues. CDR1 is WNHNN, CDR2 SYGVQD, per germline (reference sequence). V was cut by 5 bases and J by 0 bases, with 10 bases left in between. The CDR3 spells CASSTGQNQETQYF. CDR3 in DNA: TGCGCCAGCAGTACGGGTCAAAACCAAGAGACCCAGTACTTC.

This clonotype was recorded a few times. This sequence joins TRBV6-1 and TRBJ2-5, with TRBD2 as a possible D gene (7 bases). Trimming took 6 bases from V and 4 from J, leaving 18 bases between them. This CDR3 contains 15 residues. CDR1 and CDR2 (germline): MNHNS, SASEGT. CDR3 sequence reads: CASRPYRDYGETQYF. The CDR3 nucleotides read TGTGCCAGCAGACCTTACAGGGACTACGGAGAGACCCAGTACTTC.

This clonotype was counted between two and nine times. The chain is built from TRBV6-1 and TRBJ1-6, with a possible D match to TRBD1 (5 bases). Germline values: CDR1 MNHNS, CDR2 SASEGT. CDR3 length: 16 amino acids. The V end was cut by 6 bases, the J end by 11 bases, with 23 bases between. Here the CDR3 reads CASSPIAGGKKAPLHF. In DNA form, the CDR3 reads TGTGCCAGCAGCCCAATCGCCGGGGGTAAGAAGGCACCCCTCCACTTT.

This clonotype came up a few times. The chain is built from TRBV20-1 and TRBJ2-5; 8 bases align to TRBD1. In germline, CDR1 is DFQATT, CDR2 SNEGSKA (reference sequence). The CDR3 contains 15 residues. Trimming at V came to 0 bases and at J to 5 bases, leaving 8 bases not matched to a gene. The CDR3 DNA reads TGCAGTGCTAGAGATCCCCAGGGGGCGGGGGAGACCCAGTACTTC. Protein product: CSARDPQGAGETQYF.

This clonotype has a handful of counts. The rearrangement joins TRBV20-1 to TRBJ2-1; 8 nucleotides line up with TRBD2. The V gene's germline CDR1 is DFQATT and CDR2 SNEGSKA (reference sequence). V was pared by 5 bases and J by 7 bases, with 7 bases of the junction left unmatched. The CDR3 extends over 13 amino acids. The CDR3 sequence is CSAGSGTRNEQFF. The CDR3 DNA reads TGCAGTGCTGGATCCGGGACTAGAAATGAGCAGTTCTTC.

This clonotype appeared a few times. The CDR3 DNA sequence: TGTGCCAGCCTTTCGACTGCAGGGAACACTGAAGCTTTCTTT. It yields the protein CASLSTAGNTEAFF. The J gene is TRBJ1-1, the V gene TRBV18; D is undetermined. Deletions cut 8 bases from V and 1 base from J, with 14 bases between. CDR3 length: 14 amino acids. From germline, CDR1 is KGHSH and CDR2 LQKENI.

The rearrangement uses TRBV6-2 or TRBV6-3 and TRBJ2-6; either TRBD1 or TRBD2 may supply D (5 bases each). This CDR3 contains 16 residues. Germline CDR1 MNHEY, CDR2 SVGEGT. Deletions cut 5 bases from V and 0 bases from J, with 11 bases between. The CDR3 DNA follows: TGTGCCAGCAGTGTGGGACGCTTCTCTGGGGCCAACGTCCTGACTTTC. This encodes CASSVGRFSGANVLTF.

CDR3 nucleotide sequence: TGTGCCAGCAGTGAAGCGGGACAGGGGGCTAATGAGCAGTTCTTC. Amino acid sequence: CASSEAGQGANEQFF. The chain is built from TRBV6-4 and TRBJ2-1; 12 bases map to TRBD1. The germline V gene encodes CDR1 MRHNA and CDR2 SNTAGT. The CDR3 has 15 residues. The ends lost 3 bases at V and 7 bases at J; junction bases unmatched: 4.

V gene TRBV5-1 combines with J gene TRBJ2-5; D is ambiguous. This CDR3 contains 14 residues. Germline CDR1 SGHRS, CDR2 YFSETQ. The germline V and J ends were trimmed by 1 base and 5 bases, with 12 bases remaining between them. The CDR3 nucleotides read TGCGCCAGCAGCTTGCAATTGACTGACGAGACCCAGTACTTC. Protein sequence: CASSLQLTDETQYF.

The V and J genes are TRBV9 and TRBJ2-7, with D uncertain. V was clipped by 0 bases and J by 6 bases, with 7 bases between them. Germline V lookup: CDR1 SGDLS, CDR2 YYNGEE. The CDR3 length is 12 residues. CDR3 coding DNA: TGTGCCAGCAGCGTAGGGGCGTCCGAGCAGTACTTC. It translates to CASSVGASEQYF.

The chain employs TRBV4-1 and TRBJ1-5; D is ambiguous. The CDR3 runs 14 residues. The V end was cut by 0 bases, the J end by 4 bases, with 7 bases between. CDR1 is MGHRA and CDR2 is YSYEKL in the germline V gene. CDR3 sequence: CASSQEGSNQPQHF. The CDR3 coding sequence is TGCGCCAGCAGCCAAGAAGGGTCAAATCAGCCCCAGCATTTT.

Only a few counts were recorded for this clonotype. This chain connects TRBV20-1 to TRBJ2-1; D is possibly TRBD1 or TRBD2 (5 bases each). The CDR3 totals 17 residues. Germline assignment: CDR1 DFQATT and CDR2 SNEGSKA (reference sequence). V was trimmed by 3 bases and J by 10 bases, leaving 28 bases between them. DNA for the CDR3: TGCAGTGCTAGTCGGGACGCTTACGGTTATTCCCCCAGGGAGCAGTTCTTC. As protein: CSASRDAYGYSPREQFF.

The V and J genes are TRBV29-1 and TRBJ2-3; the D gene is possibly TRBD1 (5 bases). Between the trimmed V and J ends, which lost 7 bases and 5 bases, there was a span of 16 bases. Germline-derived CDR1 and CDR2 are SQVTM and ANQGSEA. The CDR3 totals 13 residues. The CDR3 loop is CSGAGSGQDTQYF. DNA of the CDR3: TGCAGCGGCGCAGGGTCCGGACAAGATACGCAGTATTTT.

Many counts were recorded for this clonotype. The V and J genes are TRBV6-5 and TRBJ2-5; D gene unclear. The CDR3 is 12 residues long. Trimming cost V 2 bases and J 0 bases, with 1 base left between them. Germline values: CDR1 MNHEY, CDR2 SVGAGI. CDR3 DNA: TGTGCCAGCAGTTACAACCAAGAGACCCAGTACTTC. It yields the protein CASSYNQETQYF.

V and J are TRBV30 and TRBJ1-2; D remains unclear. CDR3 length equals 13 residues. Deletions cut 5 bases from V and 3 bases from J, with 13 bases between. CDR1 is GTSNPN, CDR2 SVGIG, per germline (reference sequence). CDR3 in amino acids: CAWSRRRHYGYTF. DNA for the CDR3: TGTGCCTGGTCCCGGCGGAGACACTATGGCTACACCTTC.

This clonotype was detected only a few times. The rearrangement links TRBV12-3 or TRBV12-4 to TRBJ2-7, with TRBD1 matching over 8 bases. The CDR3 runs 14 residues. V was clipped by 3 bases and J by 6 bases; unmatched bases: 7. CDR3 region: CASSFPDRVTEQYF. CDR3 coding DNA: TGTGCCAGCAGTTTTCCGGACAGGGTAACCGAGCAGTACTTC.